The sequence of this T cell receptor (beta chain) was determined in a study of brain T cells in children with intractable seizures. Regarding the study as a whole: Only CDR3 sequence similarity suggested viral specificity, without known HCMV serostatus.

CDR3 length equals 18 residues. CDR1 and CDR2 (germline): LNHNV, YYDKDF (reference sequence). Germline trimming cut 3 bases from V and 7 bases from J; bases unmatched to any gene: 11. Turning to this clone: Its cognate antigen is unknown.

Sequenced by immunoSEQ multiplex PCR; TCRdb stores in-frame clones only, minus some. The sample records 80,000 or so clones, under 95% being singletons. Sequencing was limited to surgery cases with top T cell transcript signatures in brain tissue. V gene TRBV15 combines with J gene TRBJ2-1; 14 nucleotides line up with TRBD2. The TCR comes from a girl aged 2 to 9 with Rasmussen encephalitis and intractable seizures. This sample comprised peripheral blood, obtained at surgery. This CDR3 reads CATSRAGLAGASKNEQFF. The CDR3 DNA reads TGTGCCACCAGCAGGGCGGGACTAGCGGGAGCGTCGAAAAATGAGCAGTTCTTC.